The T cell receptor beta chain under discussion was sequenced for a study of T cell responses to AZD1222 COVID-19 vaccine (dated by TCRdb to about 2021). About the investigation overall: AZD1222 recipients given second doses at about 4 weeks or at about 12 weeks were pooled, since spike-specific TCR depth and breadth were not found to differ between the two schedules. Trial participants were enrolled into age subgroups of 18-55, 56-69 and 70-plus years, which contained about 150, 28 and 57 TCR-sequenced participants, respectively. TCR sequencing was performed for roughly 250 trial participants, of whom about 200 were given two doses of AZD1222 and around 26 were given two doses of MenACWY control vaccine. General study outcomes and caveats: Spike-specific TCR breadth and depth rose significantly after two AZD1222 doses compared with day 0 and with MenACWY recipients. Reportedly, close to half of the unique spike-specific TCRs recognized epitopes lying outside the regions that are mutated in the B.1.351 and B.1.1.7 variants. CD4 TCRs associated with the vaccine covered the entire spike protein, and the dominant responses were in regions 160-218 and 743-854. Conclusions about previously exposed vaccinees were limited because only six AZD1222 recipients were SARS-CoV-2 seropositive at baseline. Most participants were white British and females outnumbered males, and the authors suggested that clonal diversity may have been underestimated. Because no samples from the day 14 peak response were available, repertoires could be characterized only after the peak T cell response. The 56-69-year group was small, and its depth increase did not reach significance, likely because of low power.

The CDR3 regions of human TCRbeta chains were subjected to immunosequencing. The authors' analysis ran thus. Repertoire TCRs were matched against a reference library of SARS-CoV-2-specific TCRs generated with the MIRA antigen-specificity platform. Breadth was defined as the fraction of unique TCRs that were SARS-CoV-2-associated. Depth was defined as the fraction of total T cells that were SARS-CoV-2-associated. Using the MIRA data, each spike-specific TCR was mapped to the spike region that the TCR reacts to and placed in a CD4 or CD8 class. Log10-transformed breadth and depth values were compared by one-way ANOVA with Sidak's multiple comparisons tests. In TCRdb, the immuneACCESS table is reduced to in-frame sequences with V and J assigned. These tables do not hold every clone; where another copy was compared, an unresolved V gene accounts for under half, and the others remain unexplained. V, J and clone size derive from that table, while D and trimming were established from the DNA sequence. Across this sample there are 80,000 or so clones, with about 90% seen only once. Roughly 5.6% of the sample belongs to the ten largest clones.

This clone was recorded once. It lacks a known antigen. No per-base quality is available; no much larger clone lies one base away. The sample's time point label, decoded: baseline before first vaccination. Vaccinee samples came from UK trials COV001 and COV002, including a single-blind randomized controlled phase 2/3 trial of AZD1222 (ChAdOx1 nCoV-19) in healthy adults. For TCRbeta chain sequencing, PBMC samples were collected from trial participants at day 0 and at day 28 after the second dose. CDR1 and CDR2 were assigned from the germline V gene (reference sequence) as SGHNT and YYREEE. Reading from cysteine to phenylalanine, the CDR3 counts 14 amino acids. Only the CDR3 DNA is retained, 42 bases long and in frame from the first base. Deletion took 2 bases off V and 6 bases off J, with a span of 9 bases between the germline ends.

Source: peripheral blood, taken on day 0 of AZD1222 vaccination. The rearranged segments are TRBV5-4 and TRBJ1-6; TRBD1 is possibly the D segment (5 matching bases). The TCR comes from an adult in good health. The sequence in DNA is TGTGCCAGCAGCTTCGGGGGGTCTAATTCACCCCTCCACTTT. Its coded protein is CASSFGGSNSPLHF.